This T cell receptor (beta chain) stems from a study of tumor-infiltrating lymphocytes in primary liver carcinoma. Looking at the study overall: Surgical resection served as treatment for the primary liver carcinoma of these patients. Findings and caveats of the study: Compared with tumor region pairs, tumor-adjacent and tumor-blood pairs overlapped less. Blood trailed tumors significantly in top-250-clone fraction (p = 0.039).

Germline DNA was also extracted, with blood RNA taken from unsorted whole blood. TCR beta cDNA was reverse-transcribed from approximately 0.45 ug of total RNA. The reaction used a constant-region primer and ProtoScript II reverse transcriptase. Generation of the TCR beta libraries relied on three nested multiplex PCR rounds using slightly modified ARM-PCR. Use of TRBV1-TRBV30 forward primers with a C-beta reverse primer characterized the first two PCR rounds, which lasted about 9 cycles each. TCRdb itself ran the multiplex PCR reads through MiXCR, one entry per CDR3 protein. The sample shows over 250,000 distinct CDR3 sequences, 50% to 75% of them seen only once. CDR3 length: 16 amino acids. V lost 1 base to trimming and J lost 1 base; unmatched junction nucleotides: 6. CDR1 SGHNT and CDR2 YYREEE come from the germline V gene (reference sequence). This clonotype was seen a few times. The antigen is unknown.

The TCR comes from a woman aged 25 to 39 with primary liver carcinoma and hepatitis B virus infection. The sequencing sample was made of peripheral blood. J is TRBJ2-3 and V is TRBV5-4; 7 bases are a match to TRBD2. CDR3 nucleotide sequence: TGTGCCAGCAGCTTGTGGGGGAGGGGCGGCACAGATACGCAGTATTTT. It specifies CASSLWGRGGTDTQYF.